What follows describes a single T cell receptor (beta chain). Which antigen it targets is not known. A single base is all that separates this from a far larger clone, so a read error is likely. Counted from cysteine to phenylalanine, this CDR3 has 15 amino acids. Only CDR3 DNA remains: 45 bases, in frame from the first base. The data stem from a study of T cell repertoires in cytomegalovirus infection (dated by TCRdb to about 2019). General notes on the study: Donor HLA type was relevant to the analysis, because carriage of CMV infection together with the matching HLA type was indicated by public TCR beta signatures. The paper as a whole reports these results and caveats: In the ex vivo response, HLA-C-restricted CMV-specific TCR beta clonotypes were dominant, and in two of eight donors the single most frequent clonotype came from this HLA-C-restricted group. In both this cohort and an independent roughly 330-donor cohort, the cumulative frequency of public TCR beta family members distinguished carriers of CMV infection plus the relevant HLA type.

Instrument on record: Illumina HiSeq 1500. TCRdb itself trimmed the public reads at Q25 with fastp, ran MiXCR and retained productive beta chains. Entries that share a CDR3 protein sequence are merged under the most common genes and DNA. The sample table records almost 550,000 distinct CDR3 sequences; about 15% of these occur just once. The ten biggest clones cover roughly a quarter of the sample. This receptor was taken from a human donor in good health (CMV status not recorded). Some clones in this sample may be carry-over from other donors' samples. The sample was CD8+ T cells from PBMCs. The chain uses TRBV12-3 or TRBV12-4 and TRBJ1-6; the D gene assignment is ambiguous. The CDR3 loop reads CASSLGSSYNSTLHF. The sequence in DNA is TGTGCCAGCAGTTTGGGGAGCTCCTATAATTCAACCCTCCACTTT.